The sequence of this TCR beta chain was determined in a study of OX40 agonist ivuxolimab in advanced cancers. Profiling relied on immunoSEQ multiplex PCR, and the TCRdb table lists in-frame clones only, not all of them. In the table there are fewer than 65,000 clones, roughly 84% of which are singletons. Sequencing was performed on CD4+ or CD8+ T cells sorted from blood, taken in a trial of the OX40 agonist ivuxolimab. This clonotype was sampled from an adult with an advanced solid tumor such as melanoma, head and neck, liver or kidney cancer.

The CDR3 loop is CASSGQGADTEAFF. The CDR3 nucleotides are TGTGCCAGCAGTGGACAGGGGGCTGACACTGAAGCTTTCTTT. This chain joins TRBV2 and TRBJ1-1, with 10 bases fitting TRBD1. The CDR3 covers 14 residues. After removal of 4 bases from V and 3 bases from J, the junction contained 2 bases not matched to a gene. Germline V gene sequence: CDR1 SNHLY, CDR2 FYNNEI.